The 5 T cell receptor beta chains in this list originate from one sample, sequenced in a study of T-cell reconstitution after alpha-beta-depleted transplantation in children. These receptors' antigens are unknown. A TCRbeta library incorporating unique molecular identifiers was prepared. TCRdb re-analysed the PCR reads in MiXCR, keeping a single row per CDR3 protein. The sample lists a few hundred thousand distinct CDR3 sequences; roughly 7.8% were seen once. Study-wide findings and caveats: Newly made T cells mostly supplied T-cell counts and diversity one year after transplant.

The specimen comprised peripheral blood, sampled 360 days after TCRalphabeta/CD19-depleted stem cell transplant. These receptor sequences come from a female patient aged 2 to 10 who had a stem cell transplant for Fanconi anemia, so the T cells may come from the graft donor.

At least ten counts were recorded for this clonotype. V gene TRBV11-3 combines with J gene TRBJ2-1, with 12 bases aligning to TRBD2. Germline lookup yields CDR1 SGHNT and CDR2 YENEEA. The CDR3 consists of 18 residues. With 3 bases clipped from V and 8 bases from J, the junction kept 14 bases outside the gene matches. CDR3 nucleotide sequence: TGTGCCAGCAGCTTTCTAGCGGGGGGGCGGAAGATTTTCTATGAGCAGTTCTTC. It specifies CASSFLAGGRKIFYEQFF. Complete variable domain (other parts from reference TRBV11-3 and TRBJ2-1): EAGVVQSPRYKIIEKKQPVAFWCNPISGHNTLYWYLQNLGQGPELLIRYENEEAVDDSQLPKDRFSAERLKGVDSTLKIQPAELGDSAVYLCASSFLAGGRKIFYEQFFGPGTRLTVL.

This clonotype was observed a handful of times. The chain combines TRBV7-9 with TRBJ2-7, with D unresolved. Between the trimmed V and J ends, which lost 0 bases and 6 bases, there was a span of 6 bases. The CDR3 is made up of 12 amino acids. From germline, CDR1 is SEHNR and CDR2 FQNEAQ (reference sequence). The CDR3: CASSLAHSEQYF. CDR3 nucleotide sequence: TGTGCCAGCAGCTTAGCGCACAGCGAGCAGTACTTC.

This clonotype was seen repeatedly, ten times or more. V and J are TRBV6-5 and TRBJ2-1; weak D call: TRBD2 (6 bases). With 8 bases removed from V and 3 bases from J, the gap between germline ends came to 11 bases. CDR1 and CDR2 (germline): MNHEY, SVGAGI. CDR3 length equals 13 residues. DNA of the CDR3: TGTGCCAGCCGCACGGGACTCTACAATGAGCAGTTCTTC. The encoded protein is CASRTGLYNEQFF.

This clonotype was seen at least ten times. The chain carries TRBV27 and TRBJ2-7; unclear D gene. The CDR3 is 15 amino acids. Germline assignment: CDR1 MNHEY and CDR2 SMNVEV (reference sequence). The V gene lost 5 bases and the J gene lost 0 bases, with 14 bases spanning the gap. CDR3 region: CASSPNLLHSYEQYF. The CDR3 bases are TGTGCCAGCAGTCCAAATCTACTACACTCCTACGAGCAGTACTTC.

This clonotype came up a few times. The chain couples TRBV28 to TRBJ2-2, with 12 bases identical to TRBD2. The V segment lost 6 bases and the J segment 6 bases; nucleotides outside the gene matches: 5. CDR1 is MDHEN and CDR2 is SYDVKM in the germline V gene. The CDR3 is made up of 15 amino acids. CDR3 DNA: TGTGCCAGCAGCTTGACTAGCGGGAGACCCGGGGAGCTGTTTTTT. It translates to CASSLTSGRPGELFF.